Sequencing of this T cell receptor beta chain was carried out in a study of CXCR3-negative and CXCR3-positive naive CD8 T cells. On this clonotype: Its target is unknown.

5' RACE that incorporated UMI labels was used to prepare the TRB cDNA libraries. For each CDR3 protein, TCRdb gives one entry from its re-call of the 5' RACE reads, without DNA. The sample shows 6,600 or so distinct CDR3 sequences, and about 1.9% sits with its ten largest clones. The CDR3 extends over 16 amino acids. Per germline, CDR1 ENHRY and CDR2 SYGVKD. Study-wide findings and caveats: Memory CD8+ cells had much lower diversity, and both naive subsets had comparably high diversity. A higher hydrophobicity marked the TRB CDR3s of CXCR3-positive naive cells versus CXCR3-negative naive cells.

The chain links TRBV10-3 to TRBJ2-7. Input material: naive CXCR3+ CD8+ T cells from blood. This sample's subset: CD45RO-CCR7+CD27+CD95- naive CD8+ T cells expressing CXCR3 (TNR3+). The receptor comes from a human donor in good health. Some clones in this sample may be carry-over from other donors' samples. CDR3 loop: CAISDVDSKRYYEQYF.